One sample yielded the 19 T cell receptor beta chains listed below, sequenced in a study of shared clonotypes between healthy human individuals. The table came from immunoSEQ multiplex PCR; TCRdb's copy has only in-frame clones and leaves some out. Seen here are approximately 1.5 million clones, about 98.5% observed once, and the top ten hold around 0.33%. Sequenced: naive CD4+ T cells sorted from blood. Subset reported: CD45RA+ positively selected. These TCRs come from a young man in good health.

The V call is TRBV29-1, the J call TRBJ2-3, with TRBD2 matching 9 bases. This CDR3 spans 15 amino acids. Losses at the gene ends were 4 bases for V and 4 bases for J; bases not matched to a gene: 9. Germline loops: CDR1 SQVTM, CDR2 ANQGSEA. In DNA, the CDR3 is TGCAGCGTTGGAGGATCGGGACTAGCTGCAGATACGCAGTATTTT. Its protein is CSVGGSGLAADTQYF.

The rearrangement links TRBV18 to TRBJ1-3; D is unclear. Trimming took off 0 bases at V and 4 bases at J, with 10 bases between the two ends. Looked up from germline, CDR1 is KGHSH and CDR2 is LQKENI. CDR3 length: 15 residues. CDR3 sequence: CASSPPSQAGNTIYF. DNA for the CDR3: TGTGCCAGCTCACCACCGTCGCAAGCGGGAAACACCATATATTTT.

The chain couples TRBV28 to TRBJ1-3; 9 nucleotides line up with TRBD1. The J segment lost 4 bases and the V segment lost 5 bases, leaving 6 bases of the junction unmatched. The germline V gene has CDR1 MDHEN and CDR2 SYDVKM. This CDR3 is built from 15 residues. The CDR3 spells CASSIAGTGGNTIYF. The CDR3 DNA reads TGTGCCAGCAGTATTGCCGGGACAGGGGGAAACACCATATATTTT.

The chain couples TRBV7-9 to TRBJ2-1, with 11 bases that match TRBD2. CDR3 length: 17 amino acids. Germline trimming cut 5 bases from V and 10 bases from J; bases unmatched to any gene: 16. Germline V CDR1 and CDR2: SEHNR, FQNEAQ (reference sequence). The chain's CDR3 is CASSRTLLSGRAGEQFF. CDR3 coding DNA: TGTGCCAGCAGCCGAACCTTACTTAGCGGGAGGGCCGGCGAGCAGTTCTTC.

The chain recombines TRBV9 with TRBJ2-3; D gene ambiguous. The V gene's germline CDR1 is SGDLS and CDR2 YYNGEE. Trimming removed 1 base from V and 4 bases from J, with 16 bases in between. CDR3 length: 16 residues. This CDR3 reads CASSVLGISLPDTQYF. The CDR3 coding sequence is TGTGCCAGCAGCGTACTAGGGATTTCCTTACCAGATACGCAGTATTTT. The whole variable domain, remainder taken from reference TRBV9 and TRBJ2-3, is DSGVTQTPKHLITATGQRVTLRCSPRSGDLSVYWYQQSLDQGLQFLIQYYNGEERAKGNILERFSAQQFPDLHSELNLSSLELGDSALYFCASSVLGISLPDTQYFGPGTRLTVL.

The chain carries TRBV19 and TRBJ2-1; 7 nucleotides line up with TRBD2. V lost 5 bases and J lost 10; bases outside the gene matches: 11. CDR3 length equals 14 residues. Germline V gene lookup returns CDR1 LNHDA and CDR2 SQIVND (reference sequence). The CDR3 DNA reads as TGTGCCAGTAGTTATCGAGCGGGATTGGGCGAGCAGTTCTTC. Protein: CASSYRAGLGEQFF.

This rearrangement joins TRBV7-9 to TRBJ1-5; a weak D match, TRBD1 (5 bases). The CDR3 is 15 residues long. Germline CDR1 SEHNR, CDR2 FQNEAQ (reference sequence). The ends were cut back, 1 base at V and 7 bases at J, with 14 bases in the middle. In DNA form, the CDR3 reads TGTGCCAGCAGCTTAGAAGGACGGGGGAGGCAGCCCCAGCATTTT. This gives the protein CASSLEGRGRQPQHF.

The gene calls are TRBV18 and TRBJ1-2; tentatively, D is TRBD1 (6 bases). There are 15 residues in the CDR3. V was clipped by 6 bases and J by 3 bases, with 17 bases between them. Germline V gene lookup returns CDR1 KGHSH and CDR2 LQKENI. This chain's CDR3 is CASSQQGISHYGYTF. For the CDR3, the DNA is TGTGCCAGCTCGCAGCAGGGGATATCTCACTATGGCTACACCTTC.

The rearrangement uses TRBV27 and TRBJ2-3; 10 bases agree with TRBD2. With 4 bases clipped from V and 1 base from J, the junction kept 11 bases outside the gene matches. CDR1 is MNHEY and CDR2 is SMNVEV in the germline V gene (reference sequence). The CDR3 sequence is 18 residues long. The DNA of the CDR3 is TGTGCCAGCAGTTACGTAAGCGGGAGGGGACGGCGCACAGATACGCAGTATTTT. Translation gives CASSYVSGRGRRTDTQYF.

As regards this clone: Other DNA sequences in this specimen translate into the identical CDR3. This chain uses TRBV19 with TRBJ2-2; maybe TRBD1 (5 bases). Per the germline V gene, CDR1 is LNHDA and CDR2 is SQIVND (reference sequence). CDR3 size: 13 residues. V shed 2 bases and J shed 8 bases, with 9 bases lying between them. CDR3 region: CASSIRGTGELFF. The CDR3 DNA sequence: TGTGCCAGTAGTATAAGGGGAACTGGGGAGCTGTTTTTT.

A note on this clone: This sample also contains other DNA sequences that code for the same CDR3. V is TRBV2 and J is TRBJ2-1, with D hard to call. CDR1 and CDR2 from the germline V gene are SNHLY and FYNNEI. The germline V and J ends were trimmed by 6 bases and 4 bases, with 4 bases remaining between them. The CDR3 consists of 11 residues. CDR3 amino acids: CASSVYNEQFF. CDR3 in DNA: TGTGCCAGCAGCGTATACAATGAGCAGTTCTTC.

The CDR3 DNA is TGTGCCAGCAGTGCCCAGGGGAACAATGAGCAGTTCTTC. It translates to CASSAQGNNEQFF. The V and J genes are TRBV6-1 and TRBJ2-1, with a weak D call TRBD1 (6 bases). V shed 4 bases and J shed 5 bases, with 9 bases lying between them. Germline CDR1 MNHNS, CDR2 SASEGT. CDR3 length: 13 amino acids.

The rearrangement uses TRBV5-4 and TRBJ2-3; D is unresolved. In germline, CDR1 is SGHNT, CDR2 YYREEE (reference sequence). The ends were cut back, 9 bases at V and 2 bases at J, with 10 bases in the middle. The CDR3 runs 12 residues. The CDR3 sequence: CATRETTDTQYF. CDR3 nucleotides: TGTGCCACGAGAGAGACCACAGATACGCAGTATTTT.

The J gene is TRBJ1-1, the V gene TRBV13; tentatively, D is TRBD1 (5 bases). Trimming cost V 6 bases and J 3 bases, with 17 bases left between them. This CDR3 comprises 15 residues. Germline loops: CDR1 PRHDT, CDR2 FYEKMQ (reference sequence). The CDR3 DNA reads as TGTGCCAGCAGACGGGACGTGAGGGGACACACTGAAGCTTTCTTT. Protein: CASRRDVRGHTEAFF. The complete variable domain, with remaining parts taken from reference TRBV13 and TRBJ1-1, reads AAGVIQSPRHLIKEKRETATLKCYPIPRHDTVYWYQQGPGQDPQFLISFYEKMQSDKGSIPDRFSAQQFSDYHSELNMSSLELGDSALYFCASRRDVRGHTEAFFGQGTRLTVV.

Here the CDR3 reads CASSTRRDRDYNEQFF. In nucleotides, the CDR3 is TGTGCCAGTAGTACCCGACGCGACAGGGACTACAATGAGCAGTTCTTC. The chain links TRBV19 to TRBJ2-1; 7 nucleotides align to TRBD1. This CDR3 is 16 amino acids long. V dropped 4 bases and J dropped 3; count of bases not matched to a gene: 9. The germline gives CDR1 LNHDA, CDR2 SQIVND (reference sequence).

This clone is a singleton in its sample. The chain recombines TRBV21-1 with TRBJ1-5; the table's D call, TRBD1, has no DNA check behind it. TRBV21-1 corresponds to a pseudogene. The CDR3 totals 16 residues. The CDR3 loop is CASQPSTGLSNQPQHF. CDR3 sequence (DNA): TGTGCCAGCCAACCCTCGACAGGCCTTAGCAATCAGCCCCAGCATTTT.

The rearrangement uses TRBV28 and TRBJ1-2; D is uncertain. Germline values: CDR1 MDHEN, CDR2 SYDVKM. The V end was cut by 3 bases, the J end by 8 bases, with 7 bases between. This CDR3 is 11 amino acids long. The CDR3, as DNA: TGTGCCAGCAGTTTTGTAACCGGCTACACCTTC. It is translated as CASSFVTGYTF.

This sequence joins TRBV2 and TRBJ2-7; the match to TRBD1 covers 7 bases. The CDR3 is 13 residues long. Per the germline V gene, CDR1 is SNHLY and CDR2 is FYNNEI. V gave up 7 bases and J gave up 0 bases; unmatched junction bases: 3. CDR3 sequence reads: CASKRQGSYEQYF. CDR3 nucleotide sequence: TGTGCCAGCAAAAGACAGGGCTCCTACGAGCAGTACTTC.

The chain links TRBV5-1 to TRBJ2-3, with D maybe TRBD2 (6 bases). Per the germline V gene, CDR1 is SGHRS and CDR2 is YFSETQ. The CDR3 is 15 residues long. Trimming left V 7 bases short and J 1 base short, with 16 bases between. This CDR3 is CASAPRDFRTDTQYF. Written as DNA, the CDR3 is TGCGCCAGCGCACCGCGGGACTTCCGCACAGATACGCAGTATTTT. The variable domain in full, completed from reference TRBV5-1 and TRBJ2-3, reads KAGVTQTPRYLIKTRGQQVTLSCSPISGHRSVSWYQQTPGQGLQFLFEYFSETQRNKGNFPGRFSGRQFSNSRSEMNVSTLELGDSALYLCASAPRDFRTDTQYFGPGTRLTVL.